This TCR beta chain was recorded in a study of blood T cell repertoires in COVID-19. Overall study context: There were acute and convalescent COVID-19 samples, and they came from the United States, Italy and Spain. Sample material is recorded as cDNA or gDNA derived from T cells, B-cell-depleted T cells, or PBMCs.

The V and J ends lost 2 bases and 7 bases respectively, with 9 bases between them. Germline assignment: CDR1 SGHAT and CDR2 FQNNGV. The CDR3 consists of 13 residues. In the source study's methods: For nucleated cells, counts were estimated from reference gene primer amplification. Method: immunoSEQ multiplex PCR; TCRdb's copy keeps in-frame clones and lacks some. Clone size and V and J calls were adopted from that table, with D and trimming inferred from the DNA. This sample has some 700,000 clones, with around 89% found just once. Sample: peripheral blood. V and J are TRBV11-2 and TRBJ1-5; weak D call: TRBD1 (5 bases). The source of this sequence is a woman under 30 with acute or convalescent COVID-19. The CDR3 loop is CASSLFRGQPQHF. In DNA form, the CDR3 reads TGTGCCAGCAGCTTATTCCGGGGGCAGCCCCAGCATTTT.